This TCR beta chain was recovered during a study of vaccination effects on CD4 cells after COVID-19. Regarding this clone: The antigen remains unidentified. In the same sample, other DNA sequences code for this CDR3.

TCRdb's copy holds only in-frame clones and misses some; the assay was immunoSEQ multiplex PCR. The sample includes roughly 27,000 clones, approximately 69% of them seen just once. Before sequencing, viral peptide pools were used by the ViraFEST assay to expand antigen-specific CD4+ T cells. CD4+ T cells were isolated after less than 12 days of culture. From March to December 2020, the person had a SARS-CoV-2 infection that was confirmed by PCR. The CDR3 covers 15 residues. Germline values: CDR1 ENHRY, CDR2 SYGVKD. J gave up 0 bases and V 6 bases, and 4 bases lay outside the gene matches. The material was CD4+ T cells from PBMCs cultured with SARS-CoV-2 spike peptides, obtained before COVID-19 vaccination. This chain links TRBV10-3 with TRBJ2-5; 10 bases fit TRBD2. This receptor was identified in a human donor who had a prior SARS-CoV-2 infection. The DNA for the CDR3 is TGTGCCATCAGATCTAGCGGGGGTGACCAAGAGACCCAGTACTTC. Protein product: CAIRSSGGDQETQYF.